The present T cell receptor beta chain was sequenced within a study of T-cell reconstitution after alpha-beta-depleted transplantation in children. Library preparation (for TCRbeta) was performed with unique molecular identifiers. TCRdb redid the calling of the PCR reads with MiXCR, one entry per CDR3 protein. The sample includes approximately 250,000 distinct CDR3 sequences, approximately 9.9% of them seen just once. A word on this clonotype: The junction shows a germline mismatch at one end, possibly a read error.

CDR3 length: 18 amino acids. The sample in question was PBMCs from the stem cell graft donor, obtained from the stem cell graft. The TCR was taken from a human donor who donated a stem cell graft to a child with SCID. The rearrangement joins TRBV12-3 or TRBV12-4 to TRBJ2-2, with 14 positions matching TRBD2. The chain's CDR3 is CTSSFGLAGGMNTGELFF. CDR3 in DNA: TGTACCAGCAGTTTCGGACTAGCGGGGGGCATGAACACCGGGGAGCTGTTTTTT.